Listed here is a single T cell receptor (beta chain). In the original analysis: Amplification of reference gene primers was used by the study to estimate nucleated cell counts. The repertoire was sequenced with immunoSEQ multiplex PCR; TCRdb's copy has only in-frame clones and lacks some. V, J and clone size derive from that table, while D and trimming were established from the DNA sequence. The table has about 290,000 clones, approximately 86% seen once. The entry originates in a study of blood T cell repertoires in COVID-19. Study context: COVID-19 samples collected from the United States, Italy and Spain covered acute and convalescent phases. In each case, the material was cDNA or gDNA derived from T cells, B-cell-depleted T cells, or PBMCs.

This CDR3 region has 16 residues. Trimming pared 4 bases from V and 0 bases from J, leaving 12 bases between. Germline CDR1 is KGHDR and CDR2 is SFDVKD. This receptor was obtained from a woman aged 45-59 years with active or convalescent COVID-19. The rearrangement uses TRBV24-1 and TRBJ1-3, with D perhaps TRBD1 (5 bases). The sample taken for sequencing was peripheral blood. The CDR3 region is CATSEETVPSGNTIYF. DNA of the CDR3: TGTGCCACCAGTGAAGAGACAGTGCCCTCTGGAAACACCATATATTTT.